The entry that follows covers one T cell receptor (beta chain) sequence. Its antigen remains unidentified. Base qualities are not recorded, but no much larger clone differs from it by a single base. This entry is derived from a study of CD8+CD57+ T cells in acquired aplastic anemia (dated by TCRdb to the late 2010s). With respect to the entire study: Extracted DNA from sorted CD4+ and CD8+ cells averaged 3.2 ug, ranging from roughly 0.2 to 30 ug. CD8+CD57+ expansion was defined as frequency above the mean frequency observed in healthy subjects. What the study reported, not specific to this receptor: Around 28 CD8+ CDR3 sequences were found to be shared between patients and controls, but these sequences appeared to be highly expressed in patients and within the immunodominant clones of the patients. Between patients and healthy controls, no significant difference in CD8+ Simpson's diversity was found (P=0.060).

TCR beta VDJ combination and CDR3 sequence profiling used genomic DNA as the template. An Illumina HiSeq 2000 was used for TCR repertoire sequencing. Per the original workflow: Repertoires were assessed using TRBV/TRBJ rearrangement plots, CDR3 size and DJ length profiles, and Simpson's diversity index. The most abundant DNA sequence in the deep sequencing data was defined as the immunodominant clone. CDR3 amino acid sequences were checked for sharing across subjects and were also compared against the VDJdb database and published repertoires. The public sequencing data were trimmed at Q25 with fastp and processed into clonotypes with MiXCR by TCRdb, which kept only in-frame beta chains. Entries that share a CDR3 protein sequence are merged under the most common genes and DNA. TCRdb's processing, not the authors' own work, is the source of the V and J calls. This sample lists around 190,000 distinct CDR3 sequences; 48% were detected once. The ten largest clones capture 10% to 15% of the sample.

Flow cytometry had shown CD8+CD57+ cell expansion in the patients selected for sequencing. Every patient had a diagnosis of severe acquired aplastic anemia based on International Study of Aplastic Anemia and Agranulocytosis and Camitta criteria. At the time blood was sampled, none of the patients had received any therapy. In this study, sorted CD4+ and CD8+ T cells from the blood of healthy subjects and of severe aplastic anemia patients had their TCR repertoires deep-sequenced. In the USA, patient enrollment took place under clinicaltrials.gov protocols 00001620, 01623167, 00001397, 00071045, 00081523 and 00961064. Ficoll-Paque density gradient centrifugation was used to isolate peripheral blood mononuclear cells. CD4+ and CD8+ T cells were sorted by FACS or magnetic beads before DNA extraction. CDR1 SEHNR and CDR2 FQNEAQ are derived from the germline V gene (reference sequence). V is reduced by 4 bases and J by 10 bases, leaving a spacing of 10 bases between them. Including the terminal cysteine and phenylalanine, the CDR3 comprises 11 residues. Only the CDR3 DNA stays, 33 bases, in frame from base 1.

Sequenced material: sorted CD4+, CD8+, or CD8+CD57+ T cells (not recorded which) from PBMCs. The clonotype originates from a human donor with aplastic anemia. The chain joins TRBV7-9 to TRBJ1-1; TRBD1 could be the D gene, as 6 bases match. The DNA sequence is TGTGCCAGCAGCTCACAGGGTGGAGCTTTCTTT. It translates as CASSSQGGAFF.